This T cell receptor (beta chain) was obtained from a study of cytomegalovirus exposure and HLA in healthy donors. Study context: Across 350 to 500 genotyped donors, more than 75% landed in the Caucasian-associated ancestry cluster.

The CDR3 is 13 amino acids. Trimming took 4 bases from V and 2 from J, leaving 10 bases between them. Germline lookup yields CDR1 SQVTM and CDR2 ANQGSEA. Findings and caveats of the study: Previous analysis showed most TCR beta V segments were productive about 90% or about 30% of the time. Evidence from a later analysis indicated that most CMV-associated TCR beta chains looked HLA-restricted. The authors listed around 150 TCR beta chains as cytomegalovirus-associated.

Worth noting for this clone: Its antigen remains unknown.

The PCR employed 60 Vbeta primers together with 13 Jbeta primers. TCRdb's copy holds only in-frame clones and misses some; the assay was immunoSEQ multiplex PCR. The data contain 140,000 or so clones, around 73% of them singletons. Sequences were obtained from PBMCs. J is TRBJ2-3 and V is TRBV29-1; TRBD1 might be the D (5 bases). The TCR comes from a female donor in good health and CMV-seronegative. The CDR3 reads CSVVYRHTDTQYF. CDR3 nucleotide sequence: TGCAGCGTTGTGTACAGGCACACAGATACGCAGTATTTT.